This TCR beta chain stems from a study of T cells after posttransplantation cyclophosphamide. On the day of bone marrow donation, the related graft donor provided peripheral blood. CDR3 length: 15 residues. The germline CDR1 and CDR2 sequences are MDHEN and SYDVKM. V was cut by 2 bases and J by 5 bases, with 16 bases left in between. About this clone itself: Antigen: not known.

The repertoire was sequenced with immunoSEQ multiplex PCR; TCRdb's copy has only in-frame clones and lacks some. The data contain roughly 4,900 clones, 61% of them seen just once; the ten biggest clones take up approximately 16%. The study, taken as a whole, reports: Later post-transplant blood repertoires were often dominated by donor CD8+ memory clones. Skin or GI-infiltrating T cells shared few TRB sequences with blood.

The sample was memory CD8+ T cells sorted from blood. The chain uses TRBV28 and TRBJ2-7, with D perhaps matching TRBD2 (6 bases). The TCR originated in a woman aged 60 to 75 in good health, CMV-negative, and a related stem cell transplant donor. The CDR3 DNA reads TGTGCCAGCAGTTTAAGGAGGGCTCAAGGCCACGAGCAGTACTTC. Translating it yields CASSLRRAQGHEQYF.